This TCR beta chain derives from a study of T cell responses to AZD1222 COVID-19 vaccine. Sequencing was performed with immunoSEQ multiplex PCR; in TCRdb, only in-frame clones are kept and a portion is missing. This sample has about 210,000 clones, with 90% to 95% found just once. Points on this clone: Its antigen is not identified.

The CDR3 has 16 residues. Germline assignment: CDR1 SGDLS and CDR2 YYNGEE. V shed 3 bases, J shed 0 bases, and the junction held 8 bases outside the gene matches. Findings and limits, study-wide: Nearly half of spike-specific TCRs reportedly target variant regions that are unmutated in the B.1.351 and B.1.1.7 variants. Spike-specific TCR breadth and depth rose after two AZD1222 doses.

The sample in question was peripheral blood, obtained 28 days after the second dose of the MenACWY control vaccine. The chain uses TRBV9 and TRBJ2-7, with 8 bases identical to TRBD1. The sequence came from an adult who received the MenACWY meningococcal vaccine as a control. CDR3 sequence (DNA): TGTGCCAGCAGCGAGACCGGGACAGGAAGCTCCTACGAGCAGTACTTC. It encodes CASSETGTGSSYEQYF.